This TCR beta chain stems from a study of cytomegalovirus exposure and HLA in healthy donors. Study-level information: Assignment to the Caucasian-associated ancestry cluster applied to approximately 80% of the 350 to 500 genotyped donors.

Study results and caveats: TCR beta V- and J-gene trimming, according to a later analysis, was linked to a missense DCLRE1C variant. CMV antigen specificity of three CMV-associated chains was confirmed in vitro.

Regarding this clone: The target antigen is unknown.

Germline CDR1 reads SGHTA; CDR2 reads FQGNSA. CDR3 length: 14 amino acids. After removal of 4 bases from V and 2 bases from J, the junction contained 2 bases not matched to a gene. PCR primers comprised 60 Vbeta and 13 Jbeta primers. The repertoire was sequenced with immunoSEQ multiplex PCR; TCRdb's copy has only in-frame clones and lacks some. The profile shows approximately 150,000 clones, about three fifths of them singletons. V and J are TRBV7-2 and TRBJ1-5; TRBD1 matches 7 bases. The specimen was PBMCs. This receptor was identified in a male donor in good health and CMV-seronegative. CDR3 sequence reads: CASSSTGGNQPQHF. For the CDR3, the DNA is TGTGCCAGCAGCTCTACAGGGGGCAATCAGCCCCAGCATTTT.